Given below is one T cell receptor (beta chain) in context. What it binds is not known. This record belongs to a study of cytomegalovirus exposure and HLA in healthy donors. Overall study findings and caveats: In most subjects, TCR beta sequences reportedly gave accurate predictions of HLA-A and HLA-B alleles. It was reported in a later analysis that an Asian-associated ancestry cluster showed fewer N-insertions than the roughly 670-donor mean.

Germline values: CDR1 SQVTM, CDR2 ANQGSEA. The junction had 6 bases not matched to a gene; V was cut back by 6 bases and J by 7 bases. The CDR3 loop spans 12 amino acids. Primers: 60 Vbeta forward and 13 Jbeta reverse. Libraries were prepared by immunoSEQ multiplex PCR; TCRdb keeps only in-frame clonotypes and omits some of them. The sample carries 150,000 to 250,000 clones, roughly 79% recorded once. This TCR derives from a man aged 25 to 40 in good health and CMV-seronegative. The sample comprised PBMCs. The rearrangement uses TRBV29-1 and TRBJ2-1; 7 bases are shared with TRBD1. CDR3 loop: CSVDRVENEQFF. The DNA of the CDR3 is TGCAGCGTCGACAGGGTTGAGAATGAGCAGTTCTTC.